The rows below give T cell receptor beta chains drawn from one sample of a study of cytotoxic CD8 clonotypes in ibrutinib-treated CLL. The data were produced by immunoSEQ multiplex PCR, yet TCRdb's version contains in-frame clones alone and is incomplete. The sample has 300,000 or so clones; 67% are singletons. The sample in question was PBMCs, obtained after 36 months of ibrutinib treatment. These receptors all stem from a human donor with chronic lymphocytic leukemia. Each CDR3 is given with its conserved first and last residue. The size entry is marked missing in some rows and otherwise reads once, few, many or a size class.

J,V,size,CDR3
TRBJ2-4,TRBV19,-,CASSNGRQGIAKNIQYF
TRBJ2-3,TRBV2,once,CASSDPTKQYF
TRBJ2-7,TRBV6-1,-,CASSLDRHYEQYF
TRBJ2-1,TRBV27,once,CASSSRGQYNEQFF
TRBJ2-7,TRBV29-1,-,CMVGGLPSYEQYF
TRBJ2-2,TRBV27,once,CASSPAGGRNGELFF
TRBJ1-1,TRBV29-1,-,CSARDRGTEAFF
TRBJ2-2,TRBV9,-,CASSDRDKDTGELFF
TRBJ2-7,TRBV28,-,CASSKRQKLTYEQYF
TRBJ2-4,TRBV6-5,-,CASSWDRVLGIQYF
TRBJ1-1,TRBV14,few,CASSVQLNTEAFF
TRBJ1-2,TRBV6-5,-,CASSYSSSRGHGYTF
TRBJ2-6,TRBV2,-,CASTPSSGANVLTF
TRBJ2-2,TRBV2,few,CASRTPPGELFF
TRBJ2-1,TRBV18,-,CASSNLSRAFYNEQFF
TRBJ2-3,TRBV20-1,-,CSASLSDTQYF
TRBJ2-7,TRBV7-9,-,CASSPRYFYEQYF
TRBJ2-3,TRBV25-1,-,CASSETGLAGDTQYF
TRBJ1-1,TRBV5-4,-,CASSLDRDRVTEAFF
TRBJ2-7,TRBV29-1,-,CSVGPGQYYEQYF
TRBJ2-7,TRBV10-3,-,CAISESTGRRNEQYF
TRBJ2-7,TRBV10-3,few,CAISEGSSYEQYF
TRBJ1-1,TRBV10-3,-,CAISVQLNTEAFF
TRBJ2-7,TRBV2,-,CASSAGTGYEQYF
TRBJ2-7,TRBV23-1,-,CASSQSLGRVWGEQYF
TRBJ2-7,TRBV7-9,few,CASSLGDRRSSYEQYF
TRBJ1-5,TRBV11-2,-,CASSFVEGQPQHF
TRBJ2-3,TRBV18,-,CASSPPGLAGRDTQYF
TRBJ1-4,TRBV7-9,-,CASSSRDSGANEKLFF
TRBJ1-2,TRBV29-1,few,CSVEAGVGVGRYTF
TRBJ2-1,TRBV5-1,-,CASSLLGSLLEQFF
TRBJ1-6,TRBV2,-,CASTKEVLSSYNSPLHF
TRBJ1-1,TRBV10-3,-,CATQTEPSTQAFF
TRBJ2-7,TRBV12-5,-,CASGLTPRAGDEQYF
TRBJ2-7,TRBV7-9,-,CASSLGTGFYEQYF
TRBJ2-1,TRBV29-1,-,CSVEDRFGLYNEQFF
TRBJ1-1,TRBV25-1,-,CATGEQNTEAFF
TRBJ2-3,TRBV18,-,CASSPPVQGRTDTQYF
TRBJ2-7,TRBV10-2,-,CASSDGDRATFSEQYF
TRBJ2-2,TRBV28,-,CASSPWDRNTGELFF
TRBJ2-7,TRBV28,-,CASSQTWRGDEQYF
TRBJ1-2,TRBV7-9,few,CASSRDRTGYTF
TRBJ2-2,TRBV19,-,CASSTRPTGELFF
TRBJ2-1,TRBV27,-,CASSLTVSYNEQFF
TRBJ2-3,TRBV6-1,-,CASSPPGGRGDTQYF
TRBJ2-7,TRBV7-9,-,CASSRDRDHEQYF
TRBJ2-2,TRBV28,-,CASSSDRGMNTGELFF
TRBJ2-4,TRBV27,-,CASRPSPIGGAKNIQYF
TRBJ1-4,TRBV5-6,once,CASSSTGREKLFF
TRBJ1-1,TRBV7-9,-,CASSRTQGAQSEAFF
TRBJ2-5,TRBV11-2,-,CASSPRSGLAGGLQETQYF
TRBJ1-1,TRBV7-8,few,CASSSTRGTEAFF
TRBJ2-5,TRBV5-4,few,CASSLGDRGQETQYF
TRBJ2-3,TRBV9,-,CASSGAGVRGTQYF
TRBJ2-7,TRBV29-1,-,CSVETGQRSFEQYF
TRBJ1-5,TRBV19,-,CASSVRGLGNQPQHF
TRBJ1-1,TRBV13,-,CASRHTGGTEAFF
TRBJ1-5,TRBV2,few,CASSEASGDGNQPQHF